A selection of T cell receptor beta chains follows, all from one sample in a study of CD8 T cells in ankylosing spondylitis. TCRdb redid the calling of the 5' RACE reads with MiXCR, one entry per CDR3 protein. The sample holds 200,000 or so distinct CDR3 sequences, under 15% seen once. The sample comprised blood, either unsorted or a sorted T cell fraction (not recorded which). The receptor source for this set is a female donor with ankylosing spondylitis or in good health (not recorded which). The conserved cysteine and the conserved F or W are not part of the CDR3 here.

TRBJ2-7 TRBV15 11 ATRGFSSNEQY
TRBJ1-1 TRBV5-1 10 ASSSRNTEAF
TRBJ2-7 TRBV28 10 ASSRTVYEQY
TRBJ2-2 TRBV5-5 13 ASSLVSEYTGELF
TRBJ2-1 TRBV12-3/TRBV12-4 11 ASSRDGYGEQF
TRBJ2-7 TRBV29-1 12 SAEVMTSPYEQY
TRBJ2-7 TRBV7-8 13 ASSFLRTGAYEQY
TRBJ2-2 TRBV7-3 13 ASSLNQDYTGELF
TRBJ2-5 TRBV24-1 13 ATRGASGKQETQY
TRBJ2-1 TRBV2 12 ASIRDIARNEQF
TRBJ1-4 TRBV7-2 13 ASSPDRVGSEKLF
TRBJ2-1 TRBV10-3 12 AIRAEMGYNEQF
TRBJ2-1 TRBV12-3/TRBV12-4 10 ASSPSPREQF
TRBJ1-1 TRBV4-3 13 ASSLNDRAFTEAF
TRBJ2-3 TRBV24-1 15 ATSDNRDPRGTDTQY
TRBJ1-3 TRBV4-3 15 ASYTKDREGSGNTIY
TRBJ2-7 TRBV5-1 10 ASSPGDYEQY
TRBJ1-2 TRBV18 12 ASSQDGASYGYT
TRBJ2-7 TRBV20-1 10 SARDWNHEQY
TRBJ1-5 TRBV6-1 13 ASTVAGGVGQPQH
TRBJ1-1 TRBV7-2 11 ASSTGERTEAF
TRBJ2-2 TRBV19 10 ASSMETGELF
TRBJ1-1 TRBV18 14 ASSRSSQLVYTEAF
TRBJ2-2 TRBV20-1 11 SAVKGYTGELF
TRBJ2-2 TRBV9 14 ASSPTGERDTGELF
TRBJ2-3 TRBV20-1 14 SARSVSGLSTDTQY